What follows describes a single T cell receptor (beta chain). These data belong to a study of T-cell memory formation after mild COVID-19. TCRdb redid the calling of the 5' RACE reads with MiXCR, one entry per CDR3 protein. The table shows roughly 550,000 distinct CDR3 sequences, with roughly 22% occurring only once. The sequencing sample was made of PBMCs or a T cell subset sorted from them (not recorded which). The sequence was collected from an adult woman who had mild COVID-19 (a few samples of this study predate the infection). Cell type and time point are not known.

DNA of the CDR3: TGCGCCAGCAGCCAATGGGGAGGCGTCTACGAGCAGTACTTC. Translating gives CASSQWGGVYEQYF. This rearrangement joins TRBV4-1 to TRBJ2-7; D perhaps matches TRBD2 (6 bases). CDR1 is MGHRA, CDR2 YSYEKL, per germline. This CDR3 has 14 amino acids. With 2 bases removed from V and 3 bases from J, the gap between germline ends came to 11 bases.